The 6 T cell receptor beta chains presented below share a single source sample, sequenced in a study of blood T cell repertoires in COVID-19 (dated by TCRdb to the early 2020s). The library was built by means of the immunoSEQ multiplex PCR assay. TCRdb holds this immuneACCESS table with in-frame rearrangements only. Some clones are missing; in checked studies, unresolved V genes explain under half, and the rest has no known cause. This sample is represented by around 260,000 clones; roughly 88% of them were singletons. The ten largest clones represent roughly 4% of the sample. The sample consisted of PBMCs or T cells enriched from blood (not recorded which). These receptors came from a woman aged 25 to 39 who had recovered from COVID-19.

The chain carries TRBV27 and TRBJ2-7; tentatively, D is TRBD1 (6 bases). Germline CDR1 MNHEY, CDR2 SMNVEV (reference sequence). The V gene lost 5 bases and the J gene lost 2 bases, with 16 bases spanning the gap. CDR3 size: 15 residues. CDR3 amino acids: CASSPFSGHPYEQYF. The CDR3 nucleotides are TGTGCCAGCAGTCCTTTCTCGGGACATCCCTACGAGCAGTACTTC.

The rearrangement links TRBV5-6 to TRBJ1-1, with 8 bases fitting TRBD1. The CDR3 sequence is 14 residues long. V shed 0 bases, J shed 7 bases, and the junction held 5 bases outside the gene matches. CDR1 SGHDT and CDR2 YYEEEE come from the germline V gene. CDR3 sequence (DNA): TGTGCCAGCAGCTTGGGGACAGGGACCTATGAAGCTTTCTTT. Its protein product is CASSLGTGTYEAFF.

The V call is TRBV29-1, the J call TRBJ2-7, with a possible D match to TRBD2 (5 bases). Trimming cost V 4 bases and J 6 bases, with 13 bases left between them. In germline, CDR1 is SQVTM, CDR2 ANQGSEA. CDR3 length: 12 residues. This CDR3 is CSVVLAFGEQYF. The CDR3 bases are TGCAGCGTTGTCCTAGCCTTTGGCGAGCAGTACTTC.

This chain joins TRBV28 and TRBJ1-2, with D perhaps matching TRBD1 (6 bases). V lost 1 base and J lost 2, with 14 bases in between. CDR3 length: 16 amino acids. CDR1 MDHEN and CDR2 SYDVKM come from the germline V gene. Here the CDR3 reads CASSLSGGRGNYGYTF. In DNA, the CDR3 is TGTGCCAGCAGTTTATCGGGGGGGCGAGGGAACTATGGCTACACCTTC.

CDR3 bases: TGCAGTGCTAGTTACTGGGGAAGGGGTATGAACACTGAAGCTTTCTTT. Its protein product is CSASYWGRGMNTEAFF. J is TRBJ1-1 and V is TRBV20-1; possibly TRBD1 for D (5 bases). V lost 3 bases and J 0 bases, leaving 17 bases between the germline ends. The CDR3 loop spans 16 amino acids. Looked up from germline, CDR1 is DFQATT and CDR2 is SNEGSKA (reference sequence).

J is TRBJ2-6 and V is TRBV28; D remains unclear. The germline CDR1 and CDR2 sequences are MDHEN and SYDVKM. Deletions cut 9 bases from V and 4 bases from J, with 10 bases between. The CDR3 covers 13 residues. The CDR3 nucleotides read TGTGCCAGTACTCCCCCCGGGGCCAACGTCCTGACTTTC. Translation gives CASTPPGANVLTF.